The 27 T cell receptor beta chains below were found in one sample sequenced in a study of identical twins. TCRdb redid the calling of the 5' RACE reads with MiXCR, one entry per CDR3 protein. The sample consists of approximately 500,000 distinct CDR3 sequences, 20% to 25% of them appearing once. The sample also formed part of further work on T cells expressing NK-cell markers.

Sequencing used CD4+ T cells sorted from blood. These receptors all stem from a woman younger than 30 in good health.

The chain joins TRBV11-2 to TRBJ2-1; weak D call: TRBD2 (7 bases). With 3 bases removed from V and 0 bases from J, the gap between germline ends came to 18 bases. CDR1 is SGHAT and CDR2 is FQNNGV in the germline V gene. The CDR3 totals 18 residues. DNA for the CDR3: TGTGCCAGCAGCTTCCCGGGGGGCCAAAGGATCTCCTACAATGAGCAGTTCTTC. This sequence encodes CASSFPGGQRISYNEQFF. Combining the CDR3 with reference TRBV11-2 and TRBJ2-1 gives the whole variable domain EAGVAQSPRYKIIEKRQSVAFWCNPISGHATLYWYQQILGQGPKLLIQFQNNGVVDDSQLPKDRFSAERLKGVDSTLKIQPAKLEDSAVYLCASSFPGGQRISYNEQFFGPGTRLTVL.

V is TRBV29-1 and J is TRBJ2-7, with D unresolved. The CDR3 consists of 12 residues. Looked up from germline, CDR1 is SQVTM and CDR2 is ANQGSEA. Between the trimmed V and J ends, which lost 1 base and 5 bases, there was a span of 9 bases. The CDR3 DNA reads as TGCAGCGTTGAAGGTCGGGCGGACGAGCAGTACTTC. Protein sequence: CSVEGRADEQYF.

This sequence joins TRBV20-1 and TRBJ1-1; D perhaps matches TRBD1 (6 bases). CDR1 DFQATT and CDR2 SNEGSKA come from the germline V gene (reference sequence). The CDR3 contains 12 residues. V lost 3 bases and J 7 bases, leaving 12 bases between the germline ends. Here the CDR3 reads CSARGRGGEAFF. The DNA for the CDR3 is TGCAGTGCTAGGGGCCGAGGGGGTGAAGCTTTCTTT.

This chain links TRBV5-8 with TRBJ1-2; D not certain. V lost 0 bases and J lost 4, with 10 bases in between. Germline CDR1 SGHTS, CDR2 YDEGEE. This CDR3 has 14 amino acids. In nucleotides, the CDR3 is TGTGCCAGCAGCTTGGTTGGCCCAGGCTATGGCTACACCTTC. Translating gives CASSLVGPGYGYTF. Based on the CDR3 plus reference TRBV5-8 and TRBJ1-2, the full variable domain is EAGVTQSPTHLIKTRGQQATLRCSPISGHTSVYWYQQALGLGLQFLLWYDEGEERNRGNFPPRFSGRQFPNYSSELNVNALELEDSALYLCASSLVGPGYGYTFGSGTRLTVV.

This clonotype was recorded a few times. V and J are TRBV29-1 and TRBJ2-7; possibly TRBD2 for D (6 bases). The germline V gene encodes CDR1 SQVTM and CDR2 ANQGSEA. This CDR3 has 13 amino acids. V lost 3 bases, J lost 3 bases, and 12 bases lay in between. The CDR3 protein is CSVDAGGNYEQYF. The DNA for the CDR3 is TGCAGCGTTGATGCAGGAGGGAACTACGAGCAGTACTTC.

This clonotype was counted between two and nine times. The chain has TRBV5-6 and TRBJ2-1, with D possibly matching TRBD2 (7 bases). The CDR3 covers 15 residues. V dropped 7 bases and J dropped 5 bases, with 19 bases sitting between them. Germline V lookup: CDR1 SGHDT, CDR2 YYEEEE. CDR3: CASRKGGLLNNEQFF. CDR3 bases: TGTGCCAGCCGAAAAGGGGGACTACTGAACAATGAGCAGTTCTTC.

To note about this clonotype: This may be a read error, as it is one base from a much larger clone. The chain uses TRBV20-1 and TRBJ2-3; 9 bases are shared with TRBD2. From germline, CDR1 is DFQATT and CDR2 SNEGSKA (reference sequence). The CDR3 loop spans 14 amino acids. CDR3 sequence reads: CCAIPLAGPDTQYF. CDR3 nucleotide sequence: TGCTGTGCTATTCCCCTAGCGGGACCAGATACGCAGTATTTT.

The chain combines TRBV7-9 with TRBJ2-2; 8 nucleotides match TRBD1. The germline V gene encodes CDR1 SEHNR and CDR2 FQNEAQ (reference sequence). The CDR3 extends over 15 amino acids. The V segment lost 3 bases and the J segment 3 bases; nucleotides outside the gene matches: 3. In nucleotides, the CDR3 is TGTGCCAGCAGCTTCGGGACAGGTTACACCGGGGAGCTGTTTTTT. Protein: CASSFGTGYTGELFF.

This clonotype was observed a single time. The CDR3 does not close with the conserved phenylalanine or tryptophan, likely indicating a read error. This chain links TRBV10-3 with TRBJ2-7, with D possibly TRBD1 on 5 matching bases. Trimming pared 3 bases from V and 5 bases from J, leaving 14 bases between. The V gene's germline CDR1 is ENHRY and CDR2 SYGVKD. The CDR3 spans 14 residues. The chain's CDR3 is CAISEVQGRDEQYL. The CDR3 bases are TGTGCCATCAGTGAAGTCCAGGGCAGGGACGAGCAGTACTTA.

The V and J genes are TRBV6-1 and TRBJ1-2, with D perhaps TRBD1 (5 bases). Trimming pared 8 bases from V and 7 bases from J, leaving 17 bases between. CDR3 size: 13 residues. Germline V lookup: CDR1 MNHNS, CDR2 SASEGT. CDR3 DNA: TGTGCCAGCGGGGCTATCTCGGAAGGTGGCTACACCTTC. As protein: CASGAISEGGYTF.

The J gene is TRBJ2-7, the V gene TRBV5-1, with D possibly matching TRBD1 (6 bases). The CDR3 is 16 amino acids. V was cut by 4 bases and J by 3 bases, with 20 bases left in between. CDR1 SGHRS and CDR2 YFSETQ come from the germline V gene. The CDR3 DNA sequence: TGCGCCAGCAGCCCTCTACAGGGAGTCGAATTCTACGAGCAGTACTTC. This sequence encodes CASSPLQGVEFYEQYF.

This clonotype has at least ten counts. In nucleotides, the CDR3 is TGTGCCAGCAGTTACAGTAAGGAGCAGTTCTTC. The encoded protein is CASSYSKEQFF. This sequence joins TRBV6-5 and TRBJ2-1; D is unresolved. The CDR3 covers 11 residues. The germline V gene has CDR1 MNHEY and CDR2 SVGAGI. Trimming took 2 bases from V and 10 from J, leaving 6 bases between them.

Many counts were recorded for this clonotype. The V and J genes are TRBV12-3 or TRBV12-4 and TRBJ1-5; D gene uncertain. The V and J ends lost 3 bases and 4 bases respectively, with 7 bases between them. This CDR3 spans 13 amino acids. The CDR3 spells CASSFNVNQPQHF. The CDR3 DNA sequence: TGTGCCAGCAGTTTCAATGTTAATCAGCCCCAGCATTTT.

This clonotype was seen a few times. V and J are TRBV7-2 and TRBJ2-1; D possibly uses TRBD1 or TRBD2 (6 bases each). The V and J ends lost 4 bases and 8 bases respectively, with 15 bases between them. Germline-derived CDR1 and CDR2 are SGHTA and FQGNSA. CDR3 length: 14 residues. CDR3 amino acids: CASSSRLGGHEQFF. CDR3 sequence (DNA): TGTGCCAGCAGCTCCCGACTAGGGGGACATGAGCAGTTCTTC.

Only a few counts were recorded for this clonotype. In DNA, the CDR3 is TGTGCCAGCAGCCCAGCTACCGGGACAGGGTCTGGCGGCTACACCTTC. Protein product: CASSPATGTGSGGYTF. V gene TRBV7-9 combines with J gene TRBJ1-2; 9 nucleotides line up with TRBD1. The CDR3 covers 16 residues. The ends lost 5 bases at V and 8 bases at J; junction bases unmatched: 15. Germline CDR1 and CDR2: SEHNR and FQNEAQ (reference sequence).

The V gene is TRBV7-7, the J gene TRBJ2-2; 9 nucleotides line up with TRBD2. J was trimmed by 5 bases and V by 2 bases; bases with no gene match: 3. The CDR3 is made up of 15 amino acids. Germline CDR1 is SSHAT and CDR2 is FNYEAQ (reference sequence). CDR3 in amino acids: CASSLKAGGTGELFF. Written as DNA, the CDR3 is TGTGCCAGCAGCTTAAAGGCGGGAGGGACCGGGGAGCTGTTTTTT.

The DNA for the CDR3 is TGCAGTGCCTTCGGGACGATGAATGGCTACACCTTC. It translates to CSAFGTMNGYTF. V and J are TRBV20-1 and TRBJ1-2; tentative D call: TRBD1 (5 bases). This CDR3 is built from 12 residues. Trimming cost V 6 bases and J 6 bases, with 14 bases left between them. Germline V lookup: CDR1 DFQATT, CDR2 SNEGSKA (reference sequence).

This chain connects TRBV7-2 to TRBJ1-3; D remains ambiguous. CDR3 size: 15 residues. Trimming removed 3 bases at V and 0 bases at J, with 9 bases between. Germline CDR1 and CDR2: SGHTA and FQGNSA. Written as DNA, the CDR3 is TGTGCCAGCAGCTTTACAGTGTACTCTGGAAACACCATATATTTT. Translation: CASSFTVYSGNTIYF.

The chain couples TRBV5-1 to TRBJ2-5; TRBD1 might be the D (5 bases). Germline V CDR1 and CDR2: SGHRS, YFSETQ. The CDR3 is made up of 13 amino acids. The V and J ends lost 0 bases and 5 bases respectively, with 8 bases between them. DNA of the CDR3: TGCGCCAGCAGCTTGGAGGGGCTGGAGACCCAGTACTTC. Translated, it gives CASSLEGLETQYF.

The chain links TRBV20-1 to TRBJ1-5; TRBD1 matches at 8 bases. The CDR3 length is 12 residues. CDR1 and CDR2 from the germline V gene are DFQATT and SNEGSKA (reference sequence). Trimming at V came to 6 bases and at J to 6 bases, leaving 4 bases not matched to a gene. This CDR3 is CSAGQGSQPQHF. In DNA form, the CDR3 reads TGCAGTGCAGGACAGGGCAGTCAGCCCCAGCATTTT.

The chain links TRBV20-1 to TRBJ1-5; 8 nucleotides match TRBD1. Germline V CDR1 and CDR2: DFQATT, SNEGSKA (reference sequence). The V gene end was trimmed by 4 bases and the J gene end by 4 bases; junction bases not matched to a gene: 3. This CDR3 region has 13 residues. CDR3 in DNA: TGCAGTGCTATACGGACAGGGAATCAGCCCCAGCATTTT. The encoded protein is CSAIRTGNQPQHF.

The V and J genes are TRBV9 and TRBJ2-1; 8 bases align to TRBD1. Germline CDR1 is SGDLS and CDR2 is YYNGEE. Trimming removed 3 bases from V and 7 bases from J; junction bases left unmatched: 9. CDR3 length equals 15 residues. CDR3 in amino acids: CASSALGQGLNEQFF. The DNA for the CDR3 is TGTGCCAGCAGCGCCCTTGGACAGGGTCTGAATGAGCAGTTCTTC.

This clonotype was picked up a small number of times. The chain couples TRBV10-3 to TRBJ2-3; the match to TRBD1 covers 8 bases. The germline CDR1 and CDR2 sequences are ENHRY and SYGVKD. The CDR3 runs to 14 residues. V lost 6 bases, J lost 1 base, and 3 bases stayed unmatched. The CDR3 loop is CAISQGQGTDTQYF. The CDR3 bases are TGTGCCATCAGCCAGGGACAGGGCACAGATACGCAGTATTTT.

This chain joins TRBV10-2 and TRBJ1-6; 8 positions match TRBD1. The CDR3 runs to 13 residues. The V and J ends lost 10 bases and 9 bases, in that order; junction bases with no gene match: 8. CDR1 and CDR2 from the germline V gene are WSHSY and SAAADI. DNA of the CDR3: TGCGCCACCATGGGACAGGCTGTTTCACCCCTCCACTTT. Its translation: CATMGQAVSPLHF.

The rearrangement joins TRBV6-5 to TRBJ1-5; D gene unclear. Germline lookup yields CDR1 MNHEY and CDR2 SVGAGI. Trimming pared 10 bases from V and 4 bases from J, leaving 5 bases between. This CDR3 spans 10 amino acids. The DNA of the CDR3 is TGTGCCACGCGGAATCAGCCCCAGCATTTT. This codes for CATRNQPQHF.

V gene TRBV6-5 combines with J gene TRBJ2-3; D assignment may be TRBD1 or TRBD2 (5 bases each). V was trimmed by 4 bases and J by 5 bases, leaving 16 bases between them. CDR3 length equals 15 residues. The germline V gene encodes CDR1 MNHEY and CDR2 SVGAGI. For the CDR3, the DNA is TGTGCCAGCAGTTCACGTAGGGGACGGATAGATACGCAGTATTTT. Its protein is CASSSRRGRIDTQYF.

This clonotype was counted a few times. The rearrangement links TRBV5-1 to TRBJ1-1, with D uncertain. The germline V gene encodes CDR1 SGHRS and CDR2 YFSETQ. CDR3 length: 13 residues. Trimming left V 3 bases short and J 1 base short, with 7 bases between. CDR3 nucleotides: TGCGCCAGCAGCTCGGATCCGAACACTGAAGCTTTCTTT. Amino acid sequence: CASSSDPNTEAFF.